The clone carrying this TCR beta chain appeared a single time. Antigen: not known. The data stem from a study of blood T cells in healthy people across ages. Study observations and caveats: Donor CMV infection status was unknown, possibly confounding age-related changes in expanded clonotypes.

This CDR3 spans 13 amino acids. CDR1 is SQVTM and CDR2 is ANQGSEA in the germline V gene. Unmatched junction bases numbered 3, after V lost 1 base and J lost 3 bases. A second 7 to 11 cycle PCR used barcoded and J-beta primers. Using its own MiXCR run on the 5' RACE reads, TCRdb lists one record per CDR3 protein. The table includes hundreds of thousands of distinct CDR3 sequences, roughly 50% detected once. The sample comprised blood. The V and J genes are TRBV29-1 and TRBJ2-7, with 7 bases lining up with TRBD1. The clonotype originates from a man aged 25-45 years in good health. This CDR3 is CSVEVGDSYEQYF. The CDR3 DNA follows: TGCAGCGTTGAAGTGGGGGACAGCTACGAGCAGTACTTC.